This T cell receptor (beta chain) was observed in a study of blood T cell repertoires in COVID-19. Background on the study: Acute and convalescent COVID-19 samples came from the United States, Italy and Spain.

V gave up 5 bases and J gave up 5 bases, with 7 bases separating them. This CDR3 contains 12 residues. The protocol was immunoSEQ multiplex PCR, while the TCRdb copy is restricted to in-frame clones and leaves out a portion. In the table there are about 230,000 clones, 80% to 90% of which are singletons. This chain uses TRBV12-3 or TRBV12-4 with TRBJ1-5, with D perhaps TRBD1 (6 bases). The sequenced sample was peripheral blood. This TCR derives from a man older than 75 with acute or convalescent COVID-19. The CDR3, as DNA: TGTGCCAGCAGTACAGGGTATCAGCCCCAGCATTTT. Translated, it gives CASSTGYQPQHF.